This entry lists 2 T cell receptor beta chains sequenced from one sample in a study of blood T cell repertoires in COVID-19. Measured with immunoSEQ multiplex PCR; TCRdb has only the in-frame clones, and not every one. The profile shows 250,000 to 350,000 clones, more than 75% of them singletons. The specimen was PBMCs or T cells enriched from blood (not recorded which). These receptors were taken from a man in his sixties who had recovered from COVID-19.

The rearrangement links TRBV6-4 to TRBJ1-5; D remains unclear. This CDR3 comprises 14 residues. Germline V gene data show CDR1 as MRHNA and CDR2 as SNTAGT. V lost 3 bases to trimming and J lost 4 bases, with 10 bases between them. CDR3: CASSEHRTNQPQHF. CDR3 nucleotide sequence: TGTGCCAGCAGTGAGCACAGAACAAATCAGCCCCAGCATTTT.

V is TRBV9 and J is TRBJ1-2, with a possible D match to TRBD1 (5 bases). The V gene's germline CDR1 is SGDLS and CDR2 YYNGEE. The V and J ends lost 2 bases and 4 bases respectively, with 15 bases between them. There are 15 residues in the CDR3. The CDR3 DNA reads TGTGCCAGCAGCGTTCGGGTGGGAGGGGCCTATGGCTACACCTTC. Its protein is CASSVRVGGAYGYTF.